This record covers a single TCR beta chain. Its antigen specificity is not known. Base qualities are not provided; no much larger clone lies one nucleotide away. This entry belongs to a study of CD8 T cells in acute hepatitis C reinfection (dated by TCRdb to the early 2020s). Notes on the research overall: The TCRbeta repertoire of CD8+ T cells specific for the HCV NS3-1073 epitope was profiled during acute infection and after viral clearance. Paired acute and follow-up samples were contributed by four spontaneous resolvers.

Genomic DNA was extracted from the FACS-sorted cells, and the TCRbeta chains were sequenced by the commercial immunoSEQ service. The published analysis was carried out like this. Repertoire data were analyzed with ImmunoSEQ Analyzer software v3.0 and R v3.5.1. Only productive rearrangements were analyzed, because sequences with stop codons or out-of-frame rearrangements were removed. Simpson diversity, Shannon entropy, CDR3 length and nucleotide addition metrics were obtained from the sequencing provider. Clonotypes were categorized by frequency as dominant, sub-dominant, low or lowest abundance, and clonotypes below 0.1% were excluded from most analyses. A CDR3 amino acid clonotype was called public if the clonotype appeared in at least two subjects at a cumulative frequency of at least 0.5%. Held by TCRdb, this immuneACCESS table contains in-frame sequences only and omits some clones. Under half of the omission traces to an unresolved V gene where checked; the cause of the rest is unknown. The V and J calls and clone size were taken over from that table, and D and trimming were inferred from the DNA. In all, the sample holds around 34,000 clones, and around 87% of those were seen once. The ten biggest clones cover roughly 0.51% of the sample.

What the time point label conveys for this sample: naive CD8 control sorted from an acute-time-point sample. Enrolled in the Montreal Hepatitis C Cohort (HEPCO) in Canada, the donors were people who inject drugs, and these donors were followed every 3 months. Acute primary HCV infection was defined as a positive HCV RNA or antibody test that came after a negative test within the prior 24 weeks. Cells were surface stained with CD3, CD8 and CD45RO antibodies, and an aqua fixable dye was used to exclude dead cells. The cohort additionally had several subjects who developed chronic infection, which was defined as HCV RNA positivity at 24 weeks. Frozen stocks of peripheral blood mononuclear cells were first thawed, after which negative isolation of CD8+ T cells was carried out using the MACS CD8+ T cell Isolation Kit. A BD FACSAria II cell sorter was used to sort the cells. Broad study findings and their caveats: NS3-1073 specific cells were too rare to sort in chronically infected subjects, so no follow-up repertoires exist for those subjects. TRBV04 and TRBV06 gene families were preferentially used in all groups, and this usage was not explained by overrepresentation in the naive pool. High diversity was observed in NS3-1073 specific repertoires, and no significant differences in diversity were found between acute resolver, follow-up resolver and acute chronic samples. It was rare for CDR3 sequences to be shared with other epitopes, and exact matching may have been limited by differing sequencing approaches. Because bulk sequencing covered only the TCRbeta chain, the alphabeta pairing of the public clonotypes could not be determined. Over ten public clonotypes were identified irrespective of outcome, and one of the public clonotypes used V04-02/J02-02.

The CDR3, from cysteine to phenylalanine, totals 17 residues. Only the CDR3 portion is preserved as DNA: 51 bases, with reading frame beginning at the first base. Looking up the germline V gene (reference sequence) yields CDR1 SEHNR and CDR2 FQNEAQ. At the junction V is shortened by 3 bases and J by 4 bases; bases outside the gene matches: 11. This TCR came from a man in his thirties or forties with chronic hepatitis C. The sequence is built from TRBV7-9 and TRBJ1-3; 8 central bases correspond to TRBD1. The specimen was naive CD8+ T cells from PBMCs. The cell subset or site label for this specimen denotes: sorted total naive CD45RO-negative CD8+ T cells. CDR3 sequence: CASSFAIGTGAGNTIYF. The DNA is TGTGCCAGCAGCTTCGCTATTGGGACAGGCGCCGGAAACACCATATATTTT.